This TCR beta chain comes out of a study of human versus mouse CDR3 diversity and MHC coevolution. Profiling relied on immunoSEQ multiplex PCR, and the TCRdb table lists in-frame clones only, not all of them. Among just under 60,000 clones listed, about 94% were seen once. The germline V gene encodes CDR1 SGHTA and CDR2 FQGNSA. The CDR3 sequence is 17 residues long. The trim removed 0 bases at V and 7 bases at J, leaving 12 bases unmatched. In regard to this clone: The antigen is undetermined.

Study outcomes and limitations: Some 1.6 million TCR beta clonotypes were estimated for humans, the largest repertoire. Mice had fewer CDR3 deletions and insertions than humans on average.

Sorting isolated naive CD4 T cells lacking CD45RO and expressing CD62L. The source material was naive CD4+ T cells from blood. Regarding subset: CD45RO-negative CD62L-positive naive CD4 T cells. The TCR originated in a person aged 55 to 75 in good health. The chain uses TRBV7-2 and TRBJ2-1; TRBD2 agrees at 7 bases. The CDR3 DNA follows: TGTGCCAGCAGCTTAGCTGGTTTAGGGAGGGGTGGGAATGAGCAGTTCTTC. It yields the protein CASSLAGLGRGGNEQFF.